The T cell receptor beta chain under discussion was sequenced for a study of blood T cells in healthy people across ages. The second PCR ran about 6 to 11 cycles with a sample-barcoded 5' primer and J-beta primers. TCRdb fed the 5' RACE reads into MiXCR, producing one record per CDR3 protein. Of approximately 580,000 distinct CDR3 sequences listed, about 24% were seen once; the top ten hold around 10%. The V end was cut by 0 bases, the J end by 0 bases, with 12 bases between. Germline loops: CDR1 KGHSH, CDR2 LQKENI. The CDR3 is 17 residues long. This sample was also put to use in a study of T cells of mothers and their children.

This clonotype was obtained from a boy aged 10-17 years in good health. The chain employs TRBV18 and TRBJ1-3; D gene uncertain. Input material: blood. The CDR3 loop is CASSPPVKGISGNTIYF. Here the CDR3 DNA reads TGTGCCAGCTCACCACCGGTCAAAGGGATCTCTGGAAACACCATATATTTT.